Below are 5 T cell receptor beta chains sequenced from a single sample in a study of blood T cell repertoires in COVID-19. Measured with immunoSEQ multiplex PCR; TCRdb has only the in-frame clones, and not every one. Found here are 150,000 to 200,000 clones, around 80% of them singletons; the top ten hold over 9.5%. Specimen: peripheral blood. These receptors all stem from a woman of 80 years or more with COVID-19, enrolled during active disease.

This clone has more than one count but fewer than ten. The gene calls are TRBV4-2 and TRBJ1-2; D might be TRBD1 (5 bases). The CDR3 runs 15 residues. Trimming took off 3 bases at V and 0 bases at J, with 11 bases between the two ends. The germline V gene has CDR1 LGHNA and CDR2 YNFKEQ. The CDR3 DNA follows: TGTGCCAGCAGCCACGACAGTTTAGCTAACTATGGCTACACCTTC. As protein: CASSHDSLANYGYTF.

The V and J genes are TRBV18 and TRBJ1-1; D perhaps matches TRBD1 (5 bases). The CDR3 is 15 amino acids. Per the germline V gene, CDR1 is KGHSH and CDR2 is LQKENI. V was pared by 3 bases and J by 3 bases, with 14 bases between. DNA for the CDR3: TGTGCCAGCTCACCCTTAAAGGGGTCGGACACTGAAGCTTTCTTT. Protein: CASSPLKGSDTEAFF. The full variable domain, rest sourced from reference TRBV18 and TRBJ1-1, is NAGVMQNPRHLVRRRGQEARLRCSPMKGHSHVYWYRQLPEEGLKFMVYLQKENIIDESGMPKERFSAEFPKEGPSILRIQQVVRGDSAAYFCASSPLKGSDTEAFFGQGTRLTVV.

The rearrangement uses TRBV6-5 and TRBJ2-4; tentatively, D is TRBD2 (5 bases). Looked up from germline, CDR1 is MNHEY and CDR2 is SVGAGI. V was trimmed by 10 bases and J by 0 bases, leaving 13 bases between them. The CDR3 runs 14 residues. The CDR3: CATRELLAKNIQYF. The DNA of the CDR3 is TGTGCCACGAGGGAACTTTTAGCCAAAAACATTCAGTACTTC.

This clone was recorded a few times. The chain links TRBV15 to TRBJ2-3, with 8 bases lining up with TRBD1. The trim removed 1 base at V and 3 bases at J, leaving 3 bases unmatched. CDR1 and CDR2 from the germline V gene are LNHNV and YYDKDF (reference sequence). CDR3 size: 15 residues. In DNA, the CDR3 is TGTGCCACCAGCAGAGGGGACAGGTATACAGATACGCAGTATTTT. Translation gives CATSRGDRYTDTQYF.

This clone was observed a handful of times. V usage is TRBV24-1 and J usage is TRBJ2-2, with TRBD1 identical over 7 bases. The CDR3 runs to 13 residues. Per the germline V gene, CDR1 is KGHDR and CDR2 is SFDVKD. V shed 9 bases, J shed 5 bases, and the junction held 5 bases outside the gene matches. CDR3: CATQHRGTGELFF. The CDR3 nucleotides read TGTGCCACCCAACACAGGGGAACCGGGGAGCTGTTTTTT.